This T cell receptor (beta chain) comes out of a study of blood T cell repertoires in COVID-19. Study context: Material from acute and convalescent COVID-19 was sourced from the United States, Italy and Spain. PBMCs, B-cell-depleted T cells, or T cells were the source of the cDNA or gDNA that made up the material.

Trimming stripped 7 bases from V and 2 bases from J, with 14 bases between. This CDR3 is built from 14 residues. Per germline, CDR1 LNHDA and CDR2 SQIVND (reference sequence). As handled by the study authors: Estimated nucleated cell counts came from reference gene primer amplification. Profiling relied on immunoSEQ multiplex PCR, and the TCRdb table lists in-frame clones only, not all of them. For V, J and clone size, that table is used; D and trimming come from the DNA. The repertoire holds some 190,000 clones, about four fifths seen once, with about 10% in the top ten. The chain joins TRBV19 to TRBJ1-2; D is ambiguous. This receptor was obtained from a woman aged 80 or over with active or convalescent COVID-19. Specimen: peripheral blood. The chain's CDR3 is CASTSPSSNYGYTF. CDR3 coding DNA: TGTGCCAGTACTAGCCCGTCTTCGAACTATGGCTACACCTTC.